A selection of T cell receptor beta chains follows, all from one sample in a study of read filtering for tumor transcriptome and immune sequencing. TCRdb redid the calling of the reads with MiXCR, one entry per CDR3 protein. The table lists more than 35,000 distinct CDR3 sequences, around 13% of them singletons, with more than 30% in the top ten. The sample comprised a population of CD138-negative cells sorted from bone marrow. All receptors come from a donor at least 40 years old with multiple myeloma. Each CDR3 is given with its conserved first and last residue. A D gene is named only where the DNA matches it firmly. Size tells how often a clone was seen (once, few, many) or the class of an expanded clone, and some rows leave it out.

D gene	clone size	V gene	J gene	CDR3 DNA	CDR3 protein
-	many	TRBV29-1	TRBJ2-5	TGCAGCGTTGGCCCGGGAGCCCTGGAGACCCAGTACTTC	CSVGPGALETQYF
-	many	TRBV19	TRBJ1-2	TGTGCCAGTAATATTGACCCCTCCTATGGCTACACCTTC	CASNIDPSYGYTF
-	many	TRBV20-1	TRBJ2-5	TGCAGTGCTTCGATCACTCCCGGGCAAGAGACCCAGTACTTC	CSASITPGQETQYF
TRBD1	-	TRBV7-8	TRBJ2-7	TGTGCCGGCAGCTTAGAATGGGACAGATCCTACGAGCAGTACTTC	CAGSLEWDRSYEQYF
-	many	TRBV2	TRBJ1-1	TGTGCCAGCAGTGGAGGGGCCATGAACACTGAAGCTTTCTTT	CASSGGAMNTEAFF
TRBD2	many	TRBV29-1	TRBJ2-7	TGCAGCGTTACAGTTAGCGGGAGGACTCGCGAGCAGTACTTC	CSVTVSGRTREQYF
-	many	TRBV5-5	TRBJ1-3	TGTGCCAGCAGCTTCAACTCTGGAAACACCATATATTTT	CASSFNSGNTIYF
-	many	TRBV29-1	TRBJ1-1	TGCAGCGTTCTAACGGACAAATTGAACACTGAAGCTTTCTTT	CSVLTDKLNTEAFF
-	many	TRBV18	TRBJ2-5	TGTGCCAGCTCACCACAGGGACTCGGGGAGACCCAGTACTTC	CASSPQGLGETQYF
-	many	TRBV27	TRBJ1-1	TGTGCCACCAATACCCAAGGGCCGAACACTGAAGCTTTCTTT	CATNTQGPNTEAFF
TRBD2	many	TRBV28	TRBJ2-1	TGTGCCAGCAGTTTACTGGCACTAGCGGGATTCAATGAGCAGTTCTTC	CASSLLALAGFNEQFF
-	many	TRBV7-2	TRBJ1-1	TGTGCCAGCCGGATCAGGGCGGGGAACACTGAAGCTTTCTTT	CASRIRAGNTEAFF
-	many	TRBV24-1	TRBJ1-1	TGTGTCGGGGGCACTGAAGCTTTCTTT	CVGGTEAFF
-	many	TRBV11-2	TRBJ2-1	TGTGCCAGCAGCTTTAGCGGCTACTCCTACAATGAGCAGTTCTTC	CASSFSGYSYNEQFF
-	many	TRBV5-5	TRBJ2-7	TGTGCCAGCAGCTTGGACATCTCCTACGAGCAGTACTTC	CASSLDISYEQYF
-	many	TRBV5-6	TRBJ2-7	TGTGCCAGCAGCTTAAAGGCTAGCGTGGAGTACTTC	CASSLKASVEYF
TRBD2	few	TRBV10-2	TRBJ2-5	TGCGCCAGCAAGCGGACTAGCGGGGGTAGTCAAGAGACCCAGTACTTC	CASKRTSGGSQETQYF
-	many	TRBV29-1	TRBJ1-5	TGCAGCGTTTTGGTAGGGTCAAATCAGCCCCAGCATTTT	CSVLVGSNQPQHF
TRBD2	many	TRBV6-2/TRBV6-3	TRBJ2-5	TGTGCCAGCAGTTTACCGACTAGCGGTAAAGAGACCCAGTACTTC	CASSLPTSGKETQYF
TRBD1	many	TRBV20-1	TRBJ2-1	TGCAGTGCTAGATACAGGGGGACCTACAATGAGCAGTTCTTC	CSARYRGTYNEQFF
-	-	TRBV7-2	TRBJ1-6	TGTGCCAGCAGCCTAAAGGGGATAAATTCACCCCTCCACTTT	CASSLKGINSPLHF
-	many	TRBV7-2	TRBJ2-2	TGTGCCAGCAGCTTGGAGGGGTGGAACACCGGGGAGCTGTTTTTT	CASSLEGWNTGELFF
-	many	TRBV7-2	TRBJ2-3	TGTGCCAGCAGCTTAGCGAGAGATACGCAGTATTTT	CASSLARDTQYF
-	-	TRBV28	TRBJ1-5	TGTGCCAGCAGTGGGGGGGGAAAGGTCAATCAGCCCCAGCATTTT	CASSGGGKVNQPQHF
TRBD2	many	TRBV12-3/TRBV12-4	TRBJ2-1	TGTGCCAGCAGCGATAGCGGGAGGCATGAGCAGTTCTTC	CASSDSGRHEQFF
-	many	TRBV20-1	TRBJ1-4	TGCAGTGCTAGAGATGGAAGGGACGCTCGAGAAAAACTGTTTTTT	CSARDGRDAREKLFF
-	many	TRBV28	TRBJ2-1	TGTGCCAGCAGCCCAAACATCCCTACTGAGCAGTTCTTC	CASSPNIPTEQFF
-	many	TRBV29-1	TRBJ2-3	TGCAGCGCACCGACTGAGAGGACAGATACGCAGTATTTT	CSAPTERTDTQYF
TRBD2	many	TRBV19	TRBJ2-1	TGTGCCAGTAGCCCTCGGAGTTTAGCGGGATCCTTAGGGAATGAGCAGTTCTTC	CASSPRSLAGSLGNEQFF
-	many	TRBV20-1	TRBJ1-2	TGCAGTGCTAGATCCCTCCACCAATATGGCTACACCTTC	CSARSLHQYGYTF
-	many	TRBV20-1	TRBJ1-1	TGCAGTGCTACCTTCCAGGGGAACACTGAAGCTTTCTTT	CSATFQGNTEAFF
-	many	TRBV20-1	TRBJ2-1	TGCAGTGCTGCCGTACAGTACAATGAGCAGTTCTTC	CSAAVQYNEQFF
TRBD2	many	TRBV28	TRBJ2-5	TGTGCCAGCACTCATGCGGGACTAGCGGTACAAGAGACCCAGTACTTC	CASTHAGLAVQETQYF
TRBD1	many	TRBV6-1	TRBJ1-1	TGTGCCAGCAGTGAACTGGGACAGGGAATGATAGCTTTCTTT	CASSELGQGMIAFF
TRBD1	many	TRBV28	TRBJ2-3	TGTGCCAGCAGTCCACCAAAATTAGGGACAGGGAGCACAGATACGCAGTATTTT	CASSPPKLGTGSTDTQYF
TRBD1	many	TRBV6-1	TRBJ2-1	TGTGCCAGCAGGGGGACAGGGAGCAATGAGCAGTTCTTC	CASRGTGSNEQFF
TRBD2	many	TRBV12-3/TRBV12-4	TRBJ2-5	TGTGCCAGCAGTTTGCAAGCGGGAGCGGGGGAGACCCAGTACTTC	CASSLQAGAGETQYF
-	many	TRBV6-1	TRBJ1-1	TGTGCCAGCAGTTTTGGGTACACTGAAGCTTTCTTT	CASSFGYTEAFF
-	few	TRBV19	TRBJ2-3	TGTGCCAGTAGTAGACGGAGCGACGTCGGGGATACGCAGTATTTT	CASSRRSDVGDTQYF
-	many	TRBV7-9	TRBJ1-1	TGTGCCAGCAGCCAGTATTCGGGACATACGAACACTGAAGCTTTCTTT	CASSQYSGHTNTEAFF
-	many	TRBV18	TRBJ2-7	TGTGCCAGCTCCGTCTCAGGGGCGGCTGCCGAGCAGTACTTC	CASSVSGAAAEQYF
-	many	TRBV9	TRBJ1-1	TGTGCCAGCAGAGCCACGGGAGGACAGAACACTGAAGCTTTCTTT	CASRATGGQNTEAFF
TRBD2	many	TRBV20-1	TRBJ2-1	TGCAGTGCAGGCCCTAACCCCCCTAGCGGGAGATACAATGAGCAGTTCTTC	CSAGPNPPSGRYNEQFF
-	medium-sized	TRBV13	TRBJ2-1	TGTGCCAGCAGCTCCCCTGGGGGCCACCAGTTCTTC	CASSSPGGHQFF
-	many	TRBV29-1	TRBJ2-5	TGCAGCGTTGAAAGGCATGAGGAGACCCAGTACTTC	CSVERHEETQYF
-	many	TRBV20-1	TRBJ2-3	TGCAGTATGGATTTAGGGGGAAGCACAGATACGCAGTATTTT	CSMDLGGSTDTQYF
-	many	TRBV19	TRBJ1-5	TGTGCCAGTAGCCCGGGGGTTTCAAGCAATCAGCCCCAGCATTTT	CASSPGVSSNQPQHF
-	-	TRBV12-3/TRBV12-4	TRBJ2-5	TGTGCCAGCAGTTTGAAGAGGGCCCGGCGGGATGCCCAGTACTTC	CASSLKRARRDAQYF
-	many	TRBV5-1	TRBJ2-3	TGCGCCAGCAGCCCAGGGGTTGTGACAGATACGCAGTATTTT	CASSPGVVTDTQYF
TRBD2	many	TRBV11-2	TRBJ2-1	TGTGCCAGCAGCGCCTCCCTACTAGCGGGAGGGAGGAATGAGCAGTTCTTC	CASSASLLAGGRNEQFF